This T cell receptor (beta chain) is from a study of shared clonotypes between healthy human individuals. Study-wide results and limits: Generation of non-shared clonotypes was less probable than generation of clonotypes shared by all four donors.

This clone was detected only once. As yet, its antigen is unknown. Per the study methods: Filtering differed because ImmunoSEQ produced junction-only sequences that carried no quality scores. Libraries were prepared by immunoSEQ multiplex PCR; TCRdb keeps only in-frame clonotypes and omits some of them. For V, J and clone size, that table is used; D and trimming come from the DNA. The data hold about 1.1 million clones, with 78% observed a single time. The sequenced sample was memory CD4+ T cells from PBMCs. As to subset: CD45RA-negative fraction. This TCR derives from a man between 18 and 29 years old in good health. Some clones in this sample may be carry-over from other donors' samples.

CDR3 nucleotide sequence: TGTGCCAGCAGCCTTCAACAGAAGCCGGCTTTCTTT. It yields the protein CASSLQQKPAFF. V usage is TRBV28 and J usage is TRBJ1-1; unclear D gene. Germline V CDR1 and CDR2: MDHEN, SYDVKM. CDR3 length equals 12 residues. Trimming removed 6 bases at V and 11 bases at J, with 16 bases between. Filled out from reference TRBV28 and TRBJ1-1, the complete variable domain reads DVKVTQSSRYLVKRTGEKVFLECVQDMDHENMFWYRQDPGLGLRLIYFSYDVKMKEKGDIPEGYSVSREKKERFSLILESASTNQTSMYLCASSLQQKPAFFGQGTRLTVV.